Below are 20 T cell receptor beta chains sequenced from a single sample in a study of OX40 agonist ivuxolimab in advanced cancers. TCRdb's table, derived via immunoSEQ multiplex PCR, lists solely in-frame clones and lacks some. This table has some 100,000 clones, about nine tenths appearing once. The source material was CD4+ or CD8+ T cells sorted from blood, sampled in a trial of the OX40 agonist ivuxolimab. The receptors come from an adult with an advanced solid tumor such as melanoma, head and neck, liver or kidney cancer.

This sequence joins TRBV9 and TRBJ1-3; 7 bases line up with TRBD1. The CDR3 sequence is 15 residues long. The V segment lost 3 bases and the J segment 1 base; nucleotides outside the gene matches: 4. The V gene's germline CDR1 is SGDLS and CDR2 YYNGEE. The DNA for the CDR3 is TGTGCCAGCAGCGGGGACAGTCGATCTGGAAACACCATATATTTT. This sequence encodes CASSGDSRSGNTIYF.

The J gene is TRBJ2-7, the V gene TRBV28; 8 positions match TRBD2. Trimming removed 8 bases from V and 6 bases from J; junction bases left unmatched: 6. The CDR3 covers 12 residues. Germline values: CDR1 MDHEN, CDR2 SYDVKM. CDR3 amino acids: CASERETGEQYF. CDR3 bases: TGTGCCAGCGAGCGGGAGACAGGCGAGCAGTACTTC.

The chain carries TRBV11-2 and TRBJ1-1; unclear D gene. Between the trimmed V and J ends, which lost 5 bases and 1 base, there was a span of 8 bases. The germline V gene has CDR1 SGHAT and CDR2 FQNNGV. This CDR3 contains 13 residues. CDR3 nucleotide sequence: TGTGCCAGCAGCGCCGACCCGAACACTGAAGCTTTCTTT. As protein: CASSADPNTEAFF.

The chain is built from TRBV19 and TRBJ1-2; no definite D call. Germline assignment: CDR1 LNHDA and CDR2 SQIVND (reference sequence). V was trimmed by 7 bases and J by 8 bases, leaving 20 bases between them. The CDR3 has 14 amino acids. The CDR3 DNA follows: TGTGCCAGTACCTCATACGGGGTAGGGATCGGCTACACCTTC. Protein product: CASTSYGVGIGYTF.

CDR3 nucleotide sequence: TGTGCCAGCAGTCGACTAGGACCCTACGAGCAGTACTTC. This sequence encodes CASSRLGPYEQYF. J is TRBJ2-7 and V is TRBV6-5; tentative D call: TRBD2 (6 bases). CDR1 MNHEY and CDR2 SVGAGI come from the germline V gene. The CDR3 sequence is 13 residues long. Trimming shortened V by 5 bases and J by 2 bases, and 10 bases separated the two germline ends.

V usage is TRBV27 and J usage is TRBJ2-6, with D perhaps TRBD1 (5 bases). Looked up from germline, CDR1 is MNHEY and CDR2 is SMNVEV (reference sequence). V was cut by 5 bases and J by 2 bases, with 16 bases left in between. This CDR3 contains 17 residues. For the CDR3, the DNA is TGTGCCAGCAGTGACGCGGCTCAGGGTGCTGGGGCCAACGTCCTGACTTTC. Translating it yields CASSDAAQGAGANVLTF.

V and J are TRBV19 and TRBJ2-1; D remains unclear. V was clipped by 10 bases and J by 7 bases, with 20 bases between them. Germline CDR1 is LNHDA and CDR2 is SQIVND (reference sequence). CDR3 length equals 14 residues. The CDR3 here is CATKGSADRNEQFF. The CDR3 nucleotides are TGTGCCACCAAAGGGTCCGCGGATCGGAATGAGCAGTTCTTC.

V gene TRBV4-2 combines with J gene TRBJ2-7; no definite D call. Looked up from germline, CDR1 is LGHNA and CDR2 is YNFKEQ. V was pared by 0 bases and J by 2 bases, with 11 bases between. This CDR3 comprises 15 residues. This chain's CDR3 is CASSQDRLSPYEQYF. In nucleotides, the CDR3 is TGTGCCAGCAGCCAAGACAGACTCTCCCCCTACGAGCAGTACTTC.

The chain carries TRBV29-1 and TRBJ2-1; D assignment may be TRBD1 or TRBD2 (5 bases each). The length of the CDR3 is 12 residues. Trimming removed 3 bases at V and 7 bases at J, with 10 bases between. Germline CDR1 reads SQVTM; CDR2 reads ANQGSEA. The CDR3 DNA sequence: TGCAGCGTTGAGAGGGGTAGGAATGAGCAGTTCTTC. Amino acids: CSVERGRNEQFF.

The chain carries TRBV18 and TRBJ2-2; D is perhaps TRBD2 (6 bases). The ends were cut back, 6 bases at V and 3 bases at J, with 11 bases in the middle. The CDR3 runs to 14 residues. Per germline, CDR1 KGHSH and CDR2 LQKENI. CDR3 sequence (DNA): TGTGCCAGCTCCCTCCGGGAGTACACCGGGGAGCTGTTTTTT. It is translated as CASSLREYTGELFF.

Only a few counts were recorded for this clone. The chain uses TRBV2 and TRBJ1-2; D is ambiguous. Germline loops: CDR1 SNHLY, CDR2 FYNNEI. V was shortened by 0 bases and J by 4 bases, with 12 bases between the two germline ends. This CDR3 contains 15 residues. The CDR3 sequence: CASSEAGTVSYGYTF. CDR3 sequence (DNA): TGTGCCAGCAGTGAAGCTGGAACTGTCAGCTATGGCTACACCTTC.

The chain carries TRBV5-4 and TRBJ1-4; D remains ambiguous. The germline CDR1 and CDR2 sequences are SGHNT and YYREEE (reference sequence). V lost 2 bases and J lost 0, with 2 bases in between. This CDR3 has 13 amino acids. The CDR3 region is CASSLSTNEKLFF. In DNA, the CDR3 is TGTGCCAGCAGCTTATCAACTAATGAAAAACTGTTTTTT.

This clone was detected once. This chain uses TRBV2 with TRBJ2-5, with 11 bases lining up with TRBD2. The CDR3 has 14 residues. Germline V gives CDR1 SNHLY, CDR2 FYNNEI. Losses at the gene ends were 6 bases for V and 5 bases for J; bases not matched to a gene: 5. The CDR3 DNA reads as TGTGCCAGCAGCCGGACTAGCGGGTTGGAGACCCAGTACTTC. Translating gives CASSRTSGLETQYF.

This clone showed up many times. V and J are TRBV2 and TRBJ1-5; TRBD1 matches at 7 bases. The ends lost 8 bases at V and 0 bases at J; junction bases unmatched: 4. The CDR3 sequence is 14 residues long. Germline lookup yields CDR1 SNHLY and CDR2 FYNNEI. The CDR3, as DNA: TGTGCCAGCCAGGGGGGCTTTAGCAATCAGCCCCAGCATTTT. Its protein product is CASQGGFSNQPQHF.

The chain joins TRBV18 to TRBJ1-1; D is perhaps TRBD1 (5 bases). V gave up 1 base and J gave up 1 base, with 13 bases separating them. The CDR3 consists of 16 residues. Germline loops: CDR1 KGHSH, CDR2 LQKENI. DNA of the CDR3: TGTGCCAGCTCACCACGGGGGATTTGGGGGAACACTGAAGCTTTCTTT. Residues: CASSPRGIWGNTEAFF.

This sequence joins TRBV5-1 and TRBJ2-5, with 10 nucleotides matching TRBD1. The CDR3 consists of 15 residues. The germline gives CDR1 SGHRS, CDR2 YFSETQ. Trimming removed 6 bases from V and 4 bases from J; junction bases left unmatched: 9. The CDR3 DNA reads as TGCGCCAGCACGAGAACGACAGGGGGCTTAGAGACCCAGTACTTC. Amino acid sequence: CASTRTTGGLETQYF. Together with reference TRBV5-1 and TRBJ2-5, the CDR3 gives the full variable domain: KAGVTQTPRYLIKTRGQQVTLSCSPISGHRSVSWYQQTPGQGLQFLFEYFSETQRNKGNFPGRFSGRQFSNSRSEMNVSTLELGDSALYLCASTRTTGGLETQYFGPGTRLLVL.

This chain links TRBV7-8 with TRBJ2-1; 7 bases line up with TRBD2. After removal of 2 bases from V and 8 bases from J, the junction contained 6 bases not matched to a gene. The CDR3 is 14 amino acids. Looked up from germline, CDR1 is SGHVS and CDR2 is FQNEAQ. This CDR3 is CASSLRRELYEQFF. In DNA form, the CDR3 reads TGTGCCAGCAGCTTAAGGCGGGAGTTGTATGAGCAGTTCTTC.

The chain uses TRBV5-1 and TRBJ2-7; D perhaps matches TRBD2 (6 bases). Trimming cost V 8 bases and J 3 bases, with 21 bases left between them. Germline V gene sequence: CDR1 SGHRS, CDR2 YFSETQ. The CDR3 loop spans 15 amino acids. The CDR3 spells CASAEEGRVNYEQYF. The CDR3 DNA reads TGCGCCAGTGCAGAGGAGGGACGGGTAAACTACGAGCAGTACTTC. The full variable domain, its missing parts supplied by reference TRBV5-1 and TRBJ2-7, is KAGVTQTPRYLIKTRGQQVTLSCSPISGHRSVSWYQQTPGQGLQFLFEYFSETQRNKGNFPGRFSGRQFSNSRSEMNVSTLELGDSALYLCASAEEGRVNYEQYFGPGTRLTVT.

V usage is TRBV18 and J usage is TRBJ1-1; D uncertain. Germline V lookup: CDR1 KGHSH, CDR2 LQKENI. V was shortened by 3 bases and J by 0 bases, with 5 bases between the two germline ends. The CDR3 consists of 13 residues. CDR3 DNA: TGTGCCAGCTCACCGCAGATGAACACTGAAGCTTTCTTT. Translation gives CASSPQMNTEAFF.

The chain recombines TRBV19 with TRBJ2-7, with 10 bases lining up with TRBD1. This CDR3 has 14 amino acids. Trimming removed 4 bases from V and 4 bases from J; junction bases left unmatched: 4. Germline V gene data show CDR1 as LNHDA and CDR2 as SQIVND (reference sequence). The CDR3 region is CASSSSGQGYEQYF. CDR3 DNA: TGTGCCAGTAGTAGTTCGGGACAGGGGTACGAGCAGTACTTC.